This T cell receptor (beta chain) was identified in a study of CD8 T cells in ankylosing spondylitis. The germline CDR1 and CDR2 sequences are SGHVS and FQNEAQ. This CDR3 is built from 14 residues. The germline V and J ends were trimmed by 5 bases and 0 bases, with 11 bases remaining between them. This clonotype occurred many times. TCRdb ran MiXCR on the 5' RACE reads and lists one entry per CDR3 protein. The table includes some 140,000 distinct CDR3 sequences, approximately 7.4% detected once. Sequencing used blood, either unsorted or a sorted T cell fraction (not recorded which). This chain connects TRBV7-8 to TRBJ2-7, with TRBD1 as a possible D gene (6 bases). This receptor was identified in a female donor with ankylosing spondylitis or in good health (not recorded which). CDR3: CASSIGTSSYEQYF. The CDR3 region has the DNA TGTGCCAGCAGCATCGGGACAAGCTCCTACGAGCAGTACTTC. The entire variable domain, with the rest obtained from reference TRBV7-8 and TRBJ2-7, is as follows: GAGVSQSPRYKVAKRGQDVALRCDPISGHVSLFWYQQALGQGPEFLTYFQNEAQLDKSGLPSDRFFAERPEGSVSTLKIQRTQQEDSAVYLCASSIGTSSYEQYFGPGTRLTVT.